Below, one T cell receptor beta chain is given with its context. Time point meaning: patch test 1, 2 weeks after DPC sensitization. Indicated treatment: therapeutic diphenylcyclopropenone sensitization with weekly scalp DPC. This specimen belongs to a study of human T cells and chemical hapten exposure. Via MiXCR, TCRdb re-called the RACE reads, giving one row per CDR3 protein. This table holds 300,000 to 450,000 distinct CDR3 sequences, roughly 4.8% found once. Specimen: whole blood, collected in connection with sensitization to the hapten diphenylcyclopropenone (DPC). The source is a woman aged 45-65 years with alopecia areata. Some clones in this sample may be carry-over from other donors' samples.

The CDR3 spells CASSLAPSGVGSGANVLTF. DNA of the CDR3: TGTGCCAGCAGCTTGGCTCCATCGGGCGTAGGCTCTGGGGCCAACGTCCTGACTTTC. The chain employs TRBV5-4 and TRBJ2-6, with D uncertain. Germline-derived CDR1 and CDR2 are SGHNT and YYREEE (reference sequence). The V end lost 0 bases, the J end lost 0 bases, and 16 bases lay between the germline ends. The CDR3 has 19 residues.